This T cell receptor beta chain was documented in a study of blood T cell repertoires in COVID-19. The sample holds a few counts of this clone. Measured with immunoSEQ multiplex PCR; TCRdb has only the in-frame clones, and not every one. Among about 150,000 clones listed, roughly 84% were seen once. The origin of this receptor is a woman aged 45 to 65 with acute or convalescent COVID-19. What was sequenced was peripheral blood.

CDR3 in DNA: TGTGCCAGCAGCCAAGCGGGAGGGTCCTACAATGAGCAGTTCTTC. Residues: CASSQAGGSYNEQFF. The rearrangement joins TRBV5-4 to TRBJ2-1; the match to TRBD2 covers 10 bases. This CDR3 is 15 amino acids long. With V trimmed by 4 bases and J by 1 base, 2 bases remained unmatched. Per germline, CDR1 SGHNT and CDR2 YYREEE (reference sequence).